Below, 22 T cell receptor beta chains from the same sample are listed, as sequenced in a study of T cells after yellow fever vaccination. From the 5' RACE reads, TCRdb called clonotypes with MiXCR, one entry per CDR3 protein. The sample yields 350,000 or so distinct CDR3 sequences, roughly 8.6% seen once. This material consisted of PBMCs, taken around 45 days after the first yellow fever vaccination. The receptors shown here come from a man aged 18 to 35 who received the YFV17D yellow fever vaccine.

This clonotype was observed a handful of times. This chain connects TRBV6-5 to TRBJ1-1; TRBD1 matches at 11 bases. V was clipped by 5 bases and J by 11 bases; unmatched bases: 4. CDR1 and CDR2 (germline): MNHEY, SVGAGI. The CDR3 runs to 12 residues. This CDR3 reads CASSGDRGYAFF. CDR3 nucleotides: TGTGCCAGCAGTGGGGACAGGGGGTATGCTTTCTTT.

The rearrangement uses TRBV29-1 and TRBJ2-5; tentatively, D is TRBD2 (6 bases). Germline V gene sequence: CDR1 SQVTM, CDR2 ANQGSEA. Trimming cost V 5 bases and J 6 bases, with 16 bases left between them. The CDR3 extends over 13 amino acids. The CDR3 DNA reads TGCAGCGTTCTGTTGGGGAGGAGGCAGACCCAGTACTTC. Translating it yields CSVLLGRRQTQYF.

The rearrangement joins TRBV7-9 to TRBJ2-1; D is undetermined. V dropped 0 bases and J dropped 2 bases, with 8 bases sitting between them. This CDR3 comprises 15 residues. CDR1 is SEHNR, CDR2 FQNEAQ, per germline (reference sequence). The CDR3 protein is CASSLASQPYNEQFF. The CDR3 DNA is TGTGCCAGCAGCTTAGCTAGCCAACCCTACAATGAGCAGTTCTTC.

The chain combines TRBV4-1 with TRBJ1-5; maybe TRBD1 (5 bases). The CDR3 consists of 15 residues. The germline V gene encodes CDR1 MGHRA and CDR2 YSYEKL. Trimming stripped 1 base from V and 9 bases from J, with 16 bases between. CDR3 sequence reads: CASSQGGTRGRPQHF. CDR3 DNA: TGCGCCAGCAGCCAAGGGGGGACGAGAGGTAGGCCCCAGCATTTT.

This clonotype has ten or more counts. The chain recombines TRBV5-1 with TRBJ1-6; D is undetermined. Trimming removed 4 bases at V and 5 bases at J, with 13 bases between. The CDR3 sequence is 15 residues long. Germline CDR1 is SGHRS and CDR2 is YFSETQ. CDR3 sequence (DNA): TGCGCCAGCAGCAGCTTTGGAGCCAATAATTCACCCCTCCACTTT. Its translation is CASSSFGANNSPLHF.

This clonotype was seen at least ten times. The rearrangement links TRBV7-2 to TRBJ2-5; 10 nucleotides align to TRBD1. The CDR3 contains 13 residues. Germline CDR1 SGHTA, CDR2 FQGNSA. J lost 5 bases, V lost 5 bases, and 2 bases had no gene match. This CDR3 is CASSVTGGETQYF. DNA for the CDR3: TGTGCCAGCAGCGTGACAGGGGGCGAGACCCAGTACTTC.

There are many counts of this clonotype. The chain recombines TRBV19 with TRBJ2-2, with D perhaps TRBD2 (5 bases). Germline lookup yields CDR1 LNHDA and CDR2 SQIVND (reference sequence). Trimming left V 8 bases short and J 2 bases short, with 9 bases between. The CDR3 loop spans 13 amino acids. In DNA, the CDR3 is TGTGCCAGTGCTAGCCCCAACACCGGGGAGCTGTTTTTT. Translating gives CASASPNTGELFF.

The chain links TRBV6-5 to TRBJ1-1, with D perhaps TRBD1 (5 bases). The CDR3 contains 16 residues. Germline CDR1 and CDR2: MNHEY and SVGAGI. V was clipped by 0 bases and J by 1 base, with 12 bases between them. The CDR3 spells CASSYSTNDRNTEAFF. The CDR3 coding sequence is TGTGCCAGCAGTTACTCGACAAACGACAGGAACACTGAAGCTTTCTTT.

The V and J genes are TRBV7-8 and TRBJ2-7, with D perhaps matching TRBD2 (6 bases). Germline lookup yields CDR1 SGHVS and CDR2 FQNEAQ. The CDR3 runs to 16 residues. V shed 5 bases and J shed 7 bases, with 24 bases lying between them. The CDR3 here is CASSHPSGLGIGEQYV. The CDR3 region has the DNA TGTGCCAGCAGCCATCCTTCGGGACTGGGGATTGGGGAGCAGTACGTC.

This chain uses TRBV3-1 with TRBJ2-2, with D perhaps TRBD2 (5 bases). V was pared by 3 bases and J by 5 bases, with 13 bases between. Germline CDR1 reads LGHDT; CDR2 reads YNNKEL (reference sequence). The CDR3 runs 15 residues. The CDR3 sequence is CASSQEAPGTGELFF. The DNA for the CDR3 is TGTGCCAGCAGCCAGGAGGCCCCGGGGACCGGGGAGCTGTTTTTT.

This clonotype was recorded a few times. The chain uses TRBV5-1 and TRBJ2-7; 7 bases fit TRBD1. Per the germline V gene, CDR1 is SGHRS and CDR2 is YFSETQ. The CDR3 runs to 14 residues. V dropped 6 bases and J dropped 2; count of bases not matched to a gene: 8. CDR3 sequence: CASNITGDPYEQYV. In nucleotides, the CDR3 is TGCGCCAGCAACATCACAGGGGATCCCTACGAGCAGTACGTC.

This clonotype turned up a few times. CDR3 DNA: TGTGCCAGCAGCCGGACACCAGGGTTGCCTGGAAACACCATATATTTT. Translated: CASSRTPGLPGNTIYF. The rearrangement joins TRBV7-2 to TRBJ1-3, with D perhaps TRBD1 (5 bases). Germline lookup yields CDR1 SGHTA and CDR2 FQGNSA. This CDR3 region has 16 residues. V was clipped by 5 bases and J by 2 bases, with 16 bases between them.

The chain joins TRBV27 to TRBJ2-3; 10 bases are a match to TRBD1. The CDR3 covers 15 residues. In germline, CDR1 is MNHEY, CDR2 SMNVEV (reference sequence). After removal of 5 bases from V and 3 bases from J, the junction contained 5 bases not matched to a gene. The CDR3 DNA follows: TGTGCCAGCAGTCCGGGGACAGGGGTAACAGATACGCAGTATTTT. Amino acid sequence: CASSPGTGVTDTQYF.

This clonotype showed up just a few times. The genes are TRBV7-9 and TRBJ2-1; 7 bases line up with TRBD1. The CDR3 sequence is 15 residues long. J gave up 5 bases and V 7 bases, and 11 bases lay outside the gene matches. Germline lookup yields CDR1 SEHNR and CDR2 FQNEAQ (reference sequence). The CDR3 here is CASTTPTGRDNEQFF. The CDR3 nucleotides read TGTGCCAGCACAACCCCGACAGGGAGAGACAATGAGCAGTTCTTC.

The J gene is TRBJ1-1, the V gene TRBV6-4; D not certain. The CDR3 sequence is 16 residues long. The V end lost 4 bases, the J end lost 3 bases, and 18 bases lay between the germline ends. Germline lookup yields CDR1 MRHNA and CDR2 SNTAGT. CDR3: CASSAEHAGWYTEAFF. The DNA for the CDR3 is TGTGCCAGCAGTGCGGAACACGCGGGGTGGTACACTGAAGCTTTCTTT.

The genes are TRBV2 and TRBJ2-1, with TRBD1 matching 9 bases. Trimming took 9 bases from V and 7 from J; bases not matched to a gene: 10. Germline V lookup: CDR1 SNHLY, CDR2 FYNNEI. This CDR3 spans 14 amino acids. The CDR3, as DNA: TGTGCCAGACAAAGAGGGGACAGGGTAAATGAGCAGTTCTTC. Encoded protein: CARQRGDRVNEQFF. Variable domain in full (rest from reference TRBV2 and TRBJ2-1): EPEVTQTPSHQVTQMGQEVILRCVPISNHLYFYWYRQILGQKVEFLVSFYNNEISEKSEIFDDQFSVERPDGSNFTLKIRSTKLEDSAMYFCARQRGDRVNEQFFGPGTRLTVL.

V gene TRBV4-1 combines with J gene TRBJ2-6, with unresolved D. The V end lost 2 bases, the J end lost 1 base, and 12 bases lay between the germline ends. This CDR3 is 17 amino acids long. Germline CDR1 MGHRA, CDR2 YSYEKL. CDR3 sequence: CASSQRLAASGANVLTF. The CDR3 nucleotides read TGCGCCAGCAGCCAACGCCTGGCCGCTTCTGGGGCCAACGTCCTGACTTTC.

As DNA, the CDR3 is TGTGCCAGCAGTTCTATGGTAGGAGGGGCTAACACAGATACGCAGTATTTT. It specifies CASSSMVGGANTDTQYF. This chain links TRBV6-5 with TRBJ2-3, with D possibly TRBD2 on 6 matching bases. There are 17 residues in the CDR3. Germline CDR1 is MNHEY and CDR2 is SVGAGI. V lost 4 bases and J 2 bases, leaving 19 bases between the germline ends.

This chain connects TRBV18 to TRBJ1-4; weak D call: TRBD1 (6 bases). CDR1 and CDR2 from the germline V gene are KGHSH and LQKENI. The ends were cut back, 3 bases at V and 1 base at J, with 9 bases in the middle. The CDR3 consists of 15 residues. The CDR3 region is CASSPRTVTNEKLFF. The CDR3 DNA sequence: TGTGCCAGCTCACCCCGGACAGTAACTAATGAAAAACTGTTTTTT.

This clonotype came up many times. The V call is TRBV5-4, the J call TRBJ2-1; 8 nucleotides match TRBD2. This CDR3 is 15 amino acids long. Germline trimming cut 4 bases from V and 3 bases from J; bases unmatched to any gene: 6. Germline-derived CDR1 and CDR2 are SGHNT and YYREEE (reference sequence). CDR3 loop: CASSPGGANYNEQFF. The CDR3 bases are TGTGCCAGCAGCCCGGGAGGGGCGAACTACAATGAGCAGTTCTTC.

This clonotype was counted only a few times. The CDR3 loop reads CASSFQVLEQFF. The CDR3 DNA sequence: TGTGCCAGCAGCTTTCAGGTACTCGAGCAGTTCTTC. The chain couples TRBV7-9 to TRBJ2-1; D ambiguous. Germline V gives CDR1 SEHNR, CDR2 FQNEAQ (reference sequence). V was shortened by 3 bases and J by 10 bases, with 10 bases between the two germline ends. The CDR3 length is 12 residues.

DNA for the CDR3: TGCGCCAGCAGCCCTAACCTGGGACAAGAGACCCAGTACTTC. This codes for CASSPNLGQETQYF. V and J are TRBV4-3 and TRBJ2-5; D call uncertain. CDR3 size: 14 residues. The V gene lost 4 bases and the J gene lost 2 bases, with 11 bases spanning the gap. In germline, CDR1 is LGHNA, CDR2 YSLEER.